A single sample gave rise to the 9 T cell receptor beta chains below, sequenced in a study of T cell repertoires in cytomegalovirus infection. In TCRdb, the reads were re-called with MiXCR into one record per CDR3 protein. The table has some 900,000 distinct CDR3 sequences, approximately 32% seen once. No cognate antigen is known for these TCRs. The sample in question was cultured CD8+ T cells from PBMCs, obtained from culture after CMV antigen stimulation. The receptors were gathered from a human donor in good health (CMV status not recorded). Some clones in this sample may be carry-over from other donors' samples.

This clonotype was counted between two and nine times. The chain employs TRBV4-3 and TRBJ1-6; 9 bases match TRBD1. The CDR3 runs 16 residues. The J segment lost 7 bases and the V segment lost 1 base, leaving 5 bases of the junction unmatched. The germline V gene has CDR1 LGHNA and CDR2 YSLEER. For the CDR3, the DNA is TGCGCCAGCAGCCAAGGAGGGGACAGGGTGAATTCACCCCTCCACTTT. This encodes CASSQGGDRVNSPLHF.

V usage is TRBV6-1 and J usage is TRBJ2-7; tentatively, D is TRBD1 (8 bases). Trimming pared 2 bases from V and 2 bases from J, leaving 10 bases between. The CDR3 has 14 amino acids. Germline V gene sequence: CDR1 MNHNS, CDR2 SASEGT. CDR3 sequence (DNA): TGTGCCAGCAGTGAAACAGGGGGGGCCTACGAGCAGTACGTC. This encodes CASSETGGAYEQYV.

The chain joins TRBV11-2 to TRBJ2-1, with D perhaps assigned TRBD1 or TRBD2 (5 bases each). In germline, CDR1 is SGHAT, CDR2 FQNNGV. CDR3 size: 14 residues. Between the trimmed V and J ends, which lost 1 base and 4 bases, there was a span of 8 bases. In DNA form, the CDR3 reads TGTGCCAGCAGCTTAGGGGACCCATACAATGAGCAGTTCTTC. This translates into CASSLGDPYNEQFF.

V usage is TRBV7-2 and J usage is TRBJ1-3, with unresolved D. V lost 1 base and J lost 8, with 9 bases in between. CDR1 SGHTA and CDR2 FQGNSA come from the germline V gene. There are 13 residues in the CDR3. The CDR3, as DNA: TGTGCCAGCAGCTTAGGTGGGCCTGACACCATATATTTT. The encoded protein is CASSLGGPDTIYF. Supplemented by reference TRBV7-2 and TRBJ1-3, the full variable domain reads GAGVSQSPSNKVTEKGKDVELRCDPISGHTALYWYRQSLGQGLEFLIYFQGNSAPDKSGLPSDRFSAERTGGSVSTLTIQRTQQEDSAVYLCASSLGGPDTIYFGEGSWLTVV.

The rearrangement joins TRBV19 to TRBJ1-2, with 9 bases identical to TRBD1. The CDR3 length is 13 residues. The junction had 7 bases not matched to a gene; V was cut back by 4 bases and J by 10 bases. The germline gives CDR1 LNHDA, CDR2 SQIVND (reference sequence). The CDR3 DNA reads TGTGCCAGTAGTACCGGGACAGGGAATGACTACACCTTC. Protein: CASSTGTGNDYTF.

This clonotype was counted a few times. The chain is built from TRBV19 and TRBJ1-5; possible D gene TRBD1, 5 bases. CDR1 is LNHDA and CDR2 is SQIVND in the germline V gene (reference sequence). The CDR3 covers 17 residues. V was cut by 0 bases and J by 1 base, with 13 bases left in between. The CDR3 nucleotides read TGTGCCAGTAGTATAGATCGAATAAGGGGCAGCAATCAGCCCCAGCATTTT. This encodes CASSIDRIRGSNQPQHF. The entire variable domain, with the rest obtained from reference TRBV19 and TRBJ1-5, is as follows: DGGITQSPKYLFRKEGQNVTLSCEQNLNHDAMYWYRQDPGQGLRLIYYSQIVNDFQKGDIAEGYSVSREKKESFPLTVTSAQKNPTAFYLCASSIDRIRGSNQPQHFGDGTRLSIL.

Many counts were recorded for this clonotype. The chain couples TRBV7-2 to TRBJ2-3; D unclear. Trimming left V 1 base short and J 6 bases short, with 11 bases between. This CDR3 has 14 amino acids. Germline V gives CDR1 SGHTA, CDR2 FQGNSA. The CDR3 sequence: CASSLEPSLDTQYF. The CDR3 nucleotides read TGTGCCAGCAGCTTAGAACCCTCTCTGGATACGCAGTATTTT.

This clonotype has just a few counts. The chain carries TRBV4-1 and TRBJ2-1; the D gene is possibly TRBD1 (6 bases). CDR1 is MGHRA and CDR2 is YSYEKL in the germline V gene. The CDR3 has 15 residues. V dropped 0 bases and J dropped 7 bases, with 13 bases sitting between them. Here the CDR3 reads CASSQDLGARNEQFF. DNA of the CDR3: TGCGCCAGCAGCCAAGATTTGGGGGCCAGAAATGAGCAGTTCTTC.

The chain links TRBV12-3 or TRBV12-4 to TRBJ2-7, with 14 bases lining up with TRBD2. With V trimmed by 5 bases and J by 3 bases, 12 bases remained unmatched. This CDR3 comprises 18 residues. In DNA form, the CDR3 reads TGTGCCAGCAGTCTCTACAATAGGACTAGCGGGGGGCGCTACGAGCAGTACTTC. Residues: CASSLYNRTSGGRYEQYF.